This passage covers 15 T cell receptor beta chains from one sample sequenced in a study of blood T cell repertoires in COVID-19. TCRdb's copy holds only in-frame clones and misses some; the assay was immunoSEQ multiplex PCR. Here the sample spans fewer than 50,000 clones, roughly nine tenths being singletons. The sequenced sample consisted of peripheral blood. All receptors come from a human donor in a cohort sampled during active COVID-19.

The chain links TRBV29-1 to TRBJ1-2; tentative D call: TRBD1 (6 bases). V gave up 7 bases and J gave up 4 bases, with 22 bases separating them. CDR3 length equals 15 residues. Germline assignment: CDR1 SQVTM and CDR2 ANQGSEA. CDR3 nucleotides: TGCAGCGCCGACCAGGGGCCGACAAAAGGCTATGGCTACACCTTC. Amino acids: CSADQGPTKGYGYTF.

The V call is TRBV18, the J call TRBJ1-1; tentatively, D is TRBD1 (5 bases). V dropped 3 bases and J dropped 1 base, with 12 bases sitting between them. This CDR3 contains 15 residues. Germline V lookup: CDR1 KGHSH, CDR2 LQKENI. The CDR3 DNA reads TGTGCCAGCTCACCGCGGGACGGATGGAACACTGAAGCTTTCTTT. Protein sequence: CASSPRDGWNTEAFF. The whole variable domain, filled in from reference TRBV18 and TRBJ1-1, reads NAGVMQNPRHLVRRRGQEARLRCSPMKGHSHVYWYRQLPEEGLKFMVYLQKENIIDESGMPKERFSAEFPKEGPSILRIQQVVRGDSAAYFCASSPRDGWNTEAFFGQGTRLTVV.

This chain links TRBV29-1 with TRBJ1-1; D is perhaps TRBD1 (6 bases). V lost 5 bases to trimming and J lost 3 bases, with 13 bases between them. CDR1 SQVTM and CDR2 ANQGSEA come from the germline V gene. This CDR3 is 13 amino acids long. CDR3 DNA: TGCAGCGTTCCCGGGACACGGTACACTGAAGCTTTCTTT. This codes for CSVPGTRYTEAFF.

Here the CDR3 DNA reads TGTGCCAGCAGCAAGAGGGCGGGGAACACCCACGAGCAGTACGTC. Amino acid sequence: CASSKRAGNTHEQYV. This chain connects TRBV21-1 to TRBJ2-7; the table's D call, TRBD2, was not checked against the DNA. TRBV21-1 is an annotated pseudogene. The CDR3 is 15 amino acids.

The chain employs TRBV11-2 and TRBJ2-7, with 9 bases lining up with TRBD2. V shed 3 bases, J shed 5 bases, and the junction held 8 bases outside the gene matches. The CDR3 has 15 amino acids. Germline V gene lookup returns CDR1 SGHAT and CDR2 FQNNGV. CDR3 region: CASSFGTSRGDEQYV. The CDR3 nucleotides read TGTGCCAGCAGCTTCGGGACTAGCAGAGGGGACGAGCAGTACGTC.

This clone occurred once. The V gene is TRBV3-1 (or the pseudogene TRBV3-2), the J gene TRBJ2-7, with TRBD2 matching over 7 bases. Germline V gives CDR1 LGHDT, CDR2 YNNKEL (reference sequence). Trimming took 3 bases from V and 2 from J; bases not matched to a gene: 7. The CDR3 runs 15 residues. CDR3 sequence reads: CASSQETSPTYEQYF. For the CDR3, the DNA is TGTGCCAGCAGCCAGGAGACTAGCCCCACCTACGAGCAGTACTTC.

In DNA, the CDR3 is TGTGCCAGCAGCCAAGTCCATGCGGCGTCGGGCACTGAAGCTTTCTTT. Its protein product is CASSQVHAASGTEAFF. The V call is TRBV4-2, the J call TRBJ1-1; D is unresolved. The CDR3 extends over 16 amino acids. Trimming took off 1 base at V and 4 bases at J, with 16 bases between the two ends. From germline, CDR1 is LGHNA and CDR2 YNFKEQ.

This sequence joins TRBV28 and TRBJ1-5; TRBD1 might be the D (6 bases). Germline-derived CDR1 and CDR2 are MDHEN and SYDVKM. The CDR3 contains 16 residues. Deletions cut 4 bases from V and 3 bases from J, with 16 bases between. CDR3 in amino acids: CASSSELRGPNQPQHF. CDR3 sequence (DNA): TGTGCCAGCAGTTCCGAACTCAGGGGTCCCAATCAGCCCCAGCATTTT. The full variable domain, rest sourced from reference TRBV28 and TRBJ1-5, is DVKVTQSSRYLVKRTGEKVFLECVQDMDHENMFWYRQDPGLGLRLIYFSYDVKMKEKGDIPEGYSVSREKKERFSLILESASTNQTSMYLCASSSELRGPNQPQHFGDGTRLSIL.

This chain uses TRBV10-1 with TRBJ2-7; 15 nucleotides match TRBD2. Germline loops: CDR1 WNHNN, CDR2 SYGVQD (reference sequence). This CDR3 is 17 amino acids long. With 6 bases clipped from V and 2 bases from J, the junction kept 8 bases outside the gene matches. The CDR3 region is CASSGQRTSGRAYEQYV. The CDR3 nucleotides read TGCGCCAGCAGCGGACAGAGGACTAGCGGGAGGGCCTACGAGCAGTACGTC.

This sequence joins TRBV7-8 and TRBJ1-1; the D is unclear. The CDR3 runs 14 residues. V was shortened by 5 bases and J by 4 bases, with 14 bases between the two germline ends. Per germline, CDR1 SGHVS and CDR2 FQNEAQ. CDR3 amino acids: CASSTAVLGTEAFF. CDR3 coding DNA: TGTGCCAGCAGCACCGCGGTCCTGGGCACTGAAGCTTTCTTT.

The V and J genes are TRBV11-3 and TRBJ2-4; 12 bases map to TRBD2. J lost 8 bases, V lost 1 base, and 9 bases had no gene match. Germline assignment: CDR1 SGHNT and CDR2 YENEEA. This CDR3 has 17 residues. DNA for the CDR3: TGTGCCAGCAGCTTAGGGGGACTAGCGGGCCCGGAAGACATTCAGTACTTC. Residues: CASSLGGLAGPEDIQYF.

The CDR3 is CASSLGSYVYEQYV. In DNA, the CDR3 is TGTGCCAGCAGCTTGGGCAGTTACGTCTACGAGCAGTACGTC. The chain couples TRBV5-6 to TRBJ2-7; D is uncertain. This CDR3 is built from 14 residues. CDR1 is SGHDT and CDR2 is YYEEEE in the germline V gene. Trimming took 0 bases from V and 3 from J, leaving 10 bases between them.

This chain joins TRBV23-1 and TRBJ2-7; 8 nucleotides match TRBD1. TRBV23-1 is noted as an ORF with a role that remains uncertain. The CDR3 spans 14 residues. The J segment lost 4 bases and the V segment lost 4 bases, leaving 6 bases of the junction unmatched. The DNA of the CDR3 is TGCGCCAGCAGTCGACCGGGACAGGATTACGAGCAGTACTTC. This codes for CASSRPGQDYEQYF.

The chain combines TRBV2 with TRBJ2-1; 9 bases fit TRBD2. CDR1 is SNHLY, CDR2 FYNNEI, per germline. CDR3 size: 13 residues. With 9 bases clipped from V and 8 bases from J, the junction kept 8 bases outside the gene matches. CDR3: CASGGRAVDEQFF. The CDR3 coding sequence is TGTGCCAGTGGCGGGAGGGCCGTAGATGAGCAGTTCTTC. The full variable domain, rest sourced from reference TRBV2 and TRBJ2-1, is EPEVTQTPSHQVTQMGQEVILRCVPISNHLYFYWYRQILGQKVEFLVSFYNNEISEKSEIFDDQFSVERPDGSNFTLKIRSTKLEDSAMYFCASGGRAVDEQFFGPGTRLTVL.

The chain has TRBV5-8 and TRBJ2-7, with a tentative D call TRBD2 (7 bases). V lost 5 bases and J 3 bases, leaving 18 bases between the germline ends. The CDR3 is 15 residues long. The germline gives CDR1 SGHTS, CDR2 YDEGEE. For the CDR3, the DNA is TGTGCCAGCAGACACCCGGGGGGCCTGGGCTACGAGCAGTACTTC. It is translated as CASRHPGGLGYEQYF.